Listed below are T cell receptor beta chains from one sample, sequenced in a study of response to subunit inactivated influenza vaccine. MiXCR was run by TCRdb on the RT-PCR reads, yielding one entry per CDR3 protein. The profile covers roughly 520,000 distinct CDR3 sequences, with about 25% appearing a single time and approximately 2% taken by the ten largest. Here the sequenced sample was CD4+ T cells sorted from PBMCs, taken 4 to 6 days after vaccination. These receptors were taken from a man over 45 who received an inactivated influenza vaccine. CDR3s include the opening cysteine and the closing phenylalanine or tryptophan. The D gene is left open where the match is weak. For some rows the clone size is stated as once, few or many, or as a class when expanded; others skip it.

j_call,v_call,d_call,clone_size,cdr3_aa,cdr3_nt
TRBJ2-7,TRBV20-1,.,.,CSAPIVPGLAVEQYF,TGCAGTGCTCCGATTGTACCGGGACTGGCGGTCGAGCAGTACTTC
TRBJ2-3,TRBV20-1,TRBD1,.,CSARRTGGTDTQYF,TGCAGTGCTAGACGGACAGGTGGCACAGATACGCAGTATTTT
TRBJ2-1,TRBV28,.,.,CASSSLVGGRNEQFF,TGTGCCAGCAGTTCCTTAGTCGGAGGGCGAAATGAGCAGTTCTTC
TRBJ2-3,TRBV5-1,.,.,CASSLALVGVKRDTQYF,TGCGCCAGCAGCTTGGCCCTAGTAGGGGTAAAAAGAGATACGCAGTATTTT
TRBJ1-1,TRBV4-2,TRBD1,few,CASSLTGEAFF,TGTGCCAGCAGCTTGACAGGGGAAGCTTTCTTT
TRBJ2-3,TRBV5-1,.,.,CASSLPREEDTQYF,TGCGCCAGCAGCTTGCCGAGGGAGGAGGATACGCAGTATTTT
TRBJ2-7,TRBV13,.,.,CASSLGLGKEQYF,TGTGCCAGCAGCTTAGGACTGGGTAAAGAGCAGTACTTC
TRBJ2-3,TRBV6-1,.,.,CASRASPSTDTQYF,TGTGCCAGCAGGGCTTCTCCCTCGACAGATACGCAGTATTTT
TRBJ2-7,TRBV29-1,.,few,CSVESVVTSGEQYF,TGCAGCGTTGAATCGGTCGTGACAAGTGGGGAGCAGTACTTC
TRBJ1-6,TRBV12-3/TRBV12-4,TRBD1,.,CASSGQGEVHSPLHF,TGTGCCAGCAGTGGACAGGGGGAGGTCCATTCACCCCTCCACTTT
TRBJ2-2,TRBV20-1,.,few,CSAEGPGTGELFF,TGCAGTGCAGAAGGACCGGGCACCGGGGAGCTGTTTTTT
TRBJ1-4,TRBV6-1,.,.,CASSPDLGDEKLFF,TGTGCCAGCAGTCCGGACCTGGGCGATGAAAAACTGTTTTTT
TRBJ2-1,TRBV10-3,.,few,CAISESGQVTYNEQFF,TGTGCCATCAGTGAGTCAGGGCAGGTCACCTACAATGAGCAGTTCTTC
TRBJ2-1,TRBV20-1,TRBD2,.,CSAQPPGVAGFF,TGCAGTGCTCAACCCCCGGGGGTAGCGGGATTCTTC
TRBJ2-1,TRBV5-1,TRBD2,.,CASSLRTRSFNEQFF,TGCGCCAGCAGCTTGCGGACTAGGAGTTTTAATGAGCAGTTCTTC
TRBJ2-7,TRBV27,TRBD2,few,CASSKGLAGPYEQYF,TGTGCCAGCAGTAAAGGACTAGCGGGGCCCTACGAGCAGTACTTC
TRBJ2-2,TRBV10-3,.,.,CAISFAPGLNTGELFF,TGTGCCATCAGCTTCGCCCCGGGACTTAACACCGGGGAGCTGTTTTTT
TRBJ2-5,TRBV7-9,.,few,CATGETQYF,TGTGCCACGGGTGAGACCCAGTACTTC
TRBJ1-2,TRBV10-3,TRBD1,.,CAIRGTGVGYGYTF,TGTGCCATCAGGGGGACAGGGGTCGGGTATGGCTACACCTTC
TRBJ2-1,TRBV15,.,.,CATSRRVGEQFF,TGTGCCACCAGCAGAAGGGTGGGCGAGCAGTTCTTC
TRBJ2-5,TRBV5-4,.,.,CASSLARGARGETQYF,TGTGCCAGCAGCTTGGCCCGGGGGGCGCGGGGAGAGACCCAGTACTTC
TRBJ2-5,TRBV5-1,TRBD2,many,CASSLGTSGGQETQYF,TGCGCCAGCAGCCTCGGGACTAGCGGGGGACAAGAGACCCAGTACTTC
TRBJ2-5,TRBV11-2,TRBD1,few,CASSISGGETQYF,TGTGCCAGCAGCATTTCAGGGGGAGAGACCCAGTACTTC
TRBJ2-3,TRBV7-9,.,.,CASSFDDTQYF,TGTGCCAGCAGCTTCGACGATACGCAGTATTTT
TRBJ2-3,TRBV11-2,.,.,CASSLVAPRGGDTQYF,TGTGCCAGCAGCTTAGTTGCACCCCGCGGTGGAGATACGCAGTATTTT
TRBJ2-5,TRBV7-9,.,few,CASSSGGDPLGETQYF,TGTGCCAGCAGCTCCGGAGGTGATCCCCTTGGGGAGACCCAGTACTTC
TRBJ2-3,TRBV20-1,TRBD2,.,CSVPAGAMGDTQYF,TGCAGTGTCCCAGCGGGGGCGATGGGCGATACGCAGTATTTT
TRBJ2-7,TRBV7-9,TRBD2,few,CASSLTTSDDEQYF,TGTGCCAGCAGCCTCACGACTAGCGACGACGAGCAGTACTTC
TRBJ1-4,TRBV5-1,TRBD1,few,CASSLTGGNREKLFF,TGCGCCAGCAGCTTGACAGGGGGCAATCGCGAAAAACTGTTTTTT
TRBJ1-5,TRBV20-1,TRBD1,.,CSAETGVGNQPQHF,TGCAGTGCTGAAACAGGGGTTGGCAATCAGCCCCAGCATTTT
TRBJ1-4,TRBV6-1,.,.,CASSLRGVATNEKLFF,TGTGCCAGCAGCCTCAGGGGTGTCGCAACTAATGAAAAACTGTTTTTT
TRBJ1-5,TRBV20-1,TRBD1,.,CSARDGQGGQPQHF,TGCAGTGCTAGGGACGGACAGGGCGGTCAGCCCCAGCATTTT